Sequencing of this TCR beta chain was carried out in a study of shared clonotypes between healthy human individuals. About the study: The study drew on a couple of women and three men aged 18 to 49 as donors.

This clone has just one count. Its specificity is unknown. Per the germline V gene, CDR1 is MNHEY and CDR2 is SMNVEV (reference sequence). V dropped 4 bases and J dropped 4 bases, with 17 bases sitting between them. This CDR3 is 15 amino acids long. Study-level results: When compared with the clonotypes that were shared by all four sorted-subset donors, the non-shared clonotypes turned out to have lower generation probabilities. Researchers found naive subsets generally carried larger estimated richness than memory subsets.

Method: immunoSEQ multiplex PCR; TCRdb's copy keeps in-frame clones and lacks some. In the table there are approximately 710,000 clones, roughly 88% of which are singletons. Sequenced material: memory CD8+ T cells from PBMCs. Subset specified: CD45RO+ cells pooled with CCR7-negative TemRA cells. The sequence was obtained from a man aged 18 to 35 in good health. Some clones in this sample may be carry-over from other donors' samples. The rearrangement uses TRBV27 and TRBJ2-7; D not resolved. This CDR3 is CASSSPFARPYEQYF. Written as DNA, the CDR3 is TGTGCCAGCAGTTCCCCTTTCGCGCGGCCTTACGAGCAGTACTTC.